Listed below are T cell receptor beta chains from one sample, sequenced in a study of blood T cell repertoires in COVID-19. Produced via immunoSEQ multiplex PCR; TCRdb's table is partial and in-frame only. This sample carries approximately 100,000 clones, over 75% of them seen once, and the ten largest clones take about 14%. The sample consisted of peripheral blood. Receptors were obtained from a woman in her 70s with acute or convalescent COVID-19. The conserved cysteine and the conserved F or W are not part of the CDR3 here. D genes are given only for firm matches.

cdr3_aa: ASSRSGGNQPQH
v_call: TRBV19
d_call: .

cdr3_aa: ASSLAGGHQPQH
v_call: TRBV11-1
d_call: .

cdr3_aa: ASSPRGGAGANNEQF
v_call: TRBV9
d_call: TRBD2

cdr3_aa: ASSLEQGREKLF
v_call: TRBV27
d_call: .

cdr3_aa: ASSLERGGETQY
v_call: TRBV5-6
d_call: TRBD2

cdr3_aa: ASSLFTAGGFGNTIY
v_call: TRBV7-9
d_call: TRBD1

cdr3_aa: ASSYEGITYNEQF
v_call: TRBV6-2/TRBV6-3
d_call: .

cdr3_aa: ASSLGRGGNSPLH
v_call: TRBV4-3
d_call: .

cdr3_aa: ASSLTGLSVNEQF
v_call: TRBV27
d_call: .

cdr3_aa: ASSQEGGGGNEQF
v_call: TRBV3-1/TRBV3-2
d_call: TRBD2

cdr3_aa: ASSWDRGSGETQY
v_call: TRBV6-5
d_call: TRBD1

cdr3_aa: AISEPDRGQGYT
v_call: TRBV10-3
d_call: TRBD1